This is a list of T cell receptor beta chains from one sample in a study of OX40 agonist ivuxolimab in advanced cancers. The protocol was immunoSEQ multiplex PCR, while the TCRdb copy is restricted to in-frame clones and leaves out a portion. The repertoire holds around 76,000 clones, with about nine tenths as singletons. Sample: CD4+ or CD8+ T cells sorted from blood, taken in a trial of the OX40 agonist ivuxolimab. These receptors came from an adult with an advanced solid tumor such as melanoma, head and neck, liver or kidney cancer. Both conserved end residues are part of each CDR3. A D gene is named only where the DNA matches it firmly. Clone sizes are given selectively: once, few, many, or a class where the clone is expanded.

V	size	D	length	J	DNA	CDR3
TRBV5-1	-	TRBD1	15	TRBJ2-1	TGCGCCAGCAGCCCAGGACAGGGGGCGCATAATGAGCAGTTCTTC	CASSPGQGAHNEQFF
TRBV5-5	-	TRBD1	13	TRBJ1-2	TGTGCCAGCAGCACCGGGACAGGGAATGGCTACACCTTC	CASSTGTGNGYTF
TRBV30	-	-	13	TRBJ1-2	TGTGCCTGGAGATGGGGGGGCGCAAAGGGCTACACCTTC	CAWRWGGAKGYTF
TRBV6-4	once	TRBD1	16	TRBJ1-2	TGTGCCAGCAGTGACGCCGTCGGACAGGGGGTCGGTGGCTACACCTTC	CASSDAVGQGVGGYTF
TRBV9	-	-	13	TRBJ1-1	TGTGCCAGCAGCCAGATTTCTAACACTGAAGCTTTCTTT	CASSQISNTEAFF
TRBV29-1	-	TRBD1	15	TRBJ2-1	TGCAGCGTTCGGAGGGGGACAGGAACTTACAATGAGCAGTTCTTC	CSVRRGTGTYNEQFF
TRBV7-9	-	-	12	TRBJ1-5	TGTGCCAGCAGCTTATCTACCCAGCCCCAGCATTTT	CASSLSTQPQHF
TRBV9	-	-	14	TRBJ1-5	TGTGCCAGCAGCGTAGGGAATAGCAATCAGCCCCAGCATTTT	CASSVGNSNQPQHF
TRBV10-3	-	TRBD1	15	TRBJ1-6	TGTGCCATCAGTGAGTCGGCAGGGGGCACTTCACCCCTCCACTTT	CAISESAGGTSPLHF
TRBV4-1	-	-	14	TRBJ1-4	TGCGCCAGCAGCCAACAACAGGATAATGAAAAACTGTTTTTT	CASSQQQDNEKLFF
TRBV11-3	-	-	14	TRBJ2-3	TGTGCCAGCAGCTTATTTTCAGGGGGGGATACGCAGTATTTT	CASSLFSGGDTQYF
TRBV30	-	-	12	TRBJ1-2	TGTGCCTGGAGTGTAAGCAGGGCTGGCTACACCTTC	CAWSVSRAGYTF
TRBV11-2	-	-	15	TRBJ2-1	TGTGCCAGCAGCTTAGATTCCGGGTTCCGAGGTGAGCAGTTCTTC	CASSLDSGFRGEQFF